This T cell receptor beta chain was sequenced for a study of T cells in Graves' hyperthyroidism and ophthalmopathy. Trimming removed 3 bases from V and 1 base from J, with 10 bases in between. Germline assignment: CDR1 DFQATT and CDR2 SNEGSKA (reference sequence). The CDR3 sequence is 14 residues long. The CDR3 regions of TCR beta were amplified from RNA transcripts. The TCR CDR3 first-round RT-PCR relied on the HTBI primer set. TCRdb redid the calling of the multiplex PCR reads with MiXCR, one entry per CDR3 protein. The table lists about 270,000 distinct CDR3 sequences, less than 30% of them singletons. This clonotype was counted many times. Patients were excluded for uncontrolled infection, other autoimmune disease, pregnancy or lactation.

The clonotype was recovered from a man aged 35 to 55 with Graves' hyperthyroidism that later progressed to Graves' ophthalmopathy. Material for sequencing was blood. The rearrangement links TRBV20-1 to TRBJ1-5; D unresolved. CDR3 region: CSARIGRSNQPQHF. CDR3 DNA sequence: TGCAGTGCTAGGATAGGACGGAGCAATCAGCCCCAGCATTTT.